Given below is one T cell receptor beta chain in context. The data derive from a study of T cell changes during pregnancy in multiple sclerosis. J gave up 0 bases and V 2 bases, and 0 bases lay outside the gene matches. The CDR3 runs 15 residues. Germline V lookup: CDR1 MNHNY, CDR2 SVGAGI (reference sequence). Only in-frame clones appear in the TCRdb table, and some are missing; sequencing was by immunoSEQ multiplex PCR. This table has 95,000 to 110,000 clones, roughly nine tenths appearing once. Specimen: peripheral blood, collected after pregnancy. The V and J genes are TRBV6-6 and TRBJ2-2; 7 nucleotides line up with TRBD1. This receptor was taken from a female donor with multiple sclerosis, enrolled in a pregnancy study. CDR3 residues: CASSYQGANTGELFF. CDR3 bases: TGTGCCAGCAGTTACCAGGGGGCGAACACCGGGGAGCTGTTTTTT.